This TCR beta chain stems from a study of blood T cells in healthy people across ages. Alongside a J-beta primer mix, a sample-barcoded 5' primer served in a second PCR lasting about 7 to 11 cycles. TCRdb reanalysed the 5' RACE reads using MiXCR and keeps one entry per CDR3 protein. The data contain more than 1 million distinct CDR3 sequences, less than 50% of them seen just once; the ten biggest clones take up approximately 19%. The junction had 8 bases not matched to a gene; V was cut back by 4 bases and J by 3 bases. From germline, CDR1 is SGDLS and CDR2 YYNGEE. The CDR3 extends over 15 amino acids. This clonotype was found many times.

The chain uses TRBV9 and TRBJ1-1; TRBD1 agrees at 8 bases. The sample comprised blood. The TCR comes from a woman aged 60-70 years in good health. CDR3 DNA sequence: TGTGCCAGCAGCCTTCGGACAGGGCTAGACACTGAAGCTTTCTTT. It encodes CASSLRTGLDTEAFF.